This T cell receptor beta chain emerged from a study of cytotoxic CD8 clonotypes in ibrutinib-treated CLL. Study-wide points: Increased clonality at ibrutinib response gave way to a return toward baseline at progression.

V lost 2 bases, J lost 5 bases, and 15 bases lay in between. The CDR3 runs to 15 residues. Germline V gene lookup returns CDR1 GTSNPN and CDR2 SVGIG (reference sequence). Profiled with immunoSEQ multiplex PCR; TCRdb holds only in-frame clones, not every one. The sample gives approximately 15,000 clones, roughly 69% of which show up once; 10% to 15% is in the top ten. To note about this clone: Its antigen remains unknown.

The chain carries TRBV30 and TRBJ2-2; D might be TRBD2 (6 bases). The TCR comes from a human donor with chronic lymphocytic leukemia. Material: PBMCs, obtained before ibrutinib treatment. In DNA form, the CDR3 reads TGTGCCTGGAGTAGGAGGGAGCGGAGGACCGGGGAGCTGTTTTTT. Translated, it gives CAWSRRERRTGELFF.